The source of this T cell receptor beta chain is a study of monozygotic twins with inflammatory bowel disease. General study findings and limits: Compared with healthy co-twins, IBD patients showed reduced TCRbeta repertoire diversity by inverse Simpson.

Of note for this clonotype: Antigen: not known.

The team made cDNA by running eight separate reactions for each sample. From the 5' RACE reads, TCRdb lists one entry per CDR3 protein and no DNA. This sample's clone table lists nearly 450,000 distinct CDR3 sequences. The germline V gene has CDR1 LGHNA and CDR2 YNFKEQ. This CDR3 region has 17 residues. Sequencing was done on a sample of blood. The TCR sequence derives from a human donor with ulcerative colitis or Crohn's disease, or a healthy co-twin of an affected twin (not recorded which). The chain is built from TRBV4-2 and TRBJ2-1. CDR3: CASSQDLAGTTYNEQFF.